This TCR beta chain is drawn from a study of spatial heterogeneity in lung cancer. Germline-derived CDR1 and CDR2 are SGHVS and FNYEAQ. CDR3 length equals 15 residues. V lost 0 bases to trimming and J lost 2 bases; unmatched junction nucleotides: 2. TCRdb re-called the 5' RACE reads through MiXCR, storing one row per CDR3 protein. The sample holds about 3,500 distinct CDR3 sequences, about 26% seen once. As for time point: sample taken at primary tumor resection. In this sample, this clonotype turned up a few times. Its specificity is not known. Points from the study as a whole: Within tumors, counts of expanded alpha and beta TCRs tracked tumor mutation counts.

This chain joins TRBV7-6 and TRBJ2-3; TRBD2 matches 7 bases. The source material was lung tumor tissue, sampled at surgery. The receptor comes from a male donor with early-stage non-small cell lung cancer. The CDR3 here is CASSLAGLLTDTQYF. CDR3 nucleotide sequence: TGTGCCAGCAGCTTAGCGGGACTACTCACAGATACGCAGTATTTT.